Listed below are T cell receptor beta chains from one sample, sequenced in a study of cytomegalovirus exposure and HLA in healthy donors. The assay was immunoSEQ multiplex PCR, and TCRdb's table has in-frame clones only and misses some. The table lists more than 80,000 clones, about 76% of them singletons, with roughly 8.4% in the top ten. Sequenced material: PBMCs. These receptor sequences come from a human donor in good health. CDR3s include the opening cysteine and the closing phenylalanine or tryptophan. Fields, in order: CDR3 protein, CDR3 DNA, J gene, D gene, V gene, clone size. The D gene is left open where the match is weak. Clone size is shown for a subset of rows, as once, few, many or a class of expanded clone.

CDR3 protein: CASSLIRGTHLEGYTF; CDR3 DNA: TGTGCCAGCAGCTTAATTAGGGGGACACATCTGGAGGGCTACACCTTC; J gene: TRBJ1-2; D gene: NA; V gene: TRBV11-2; clone size: NA
CDR3 protein: CACPNQAVYNEQFF; CDR3 DNA: TGTGCCTGCCCAAACCAGGCCGTCTACAATGAGCAGTTCTTC; J gene: TRBJ2-1; D gene: NA; V gene: TRBV30; clone size: NA
CDR3 protein: CASSQGSQETQYF; CDR3 DNA: TGTGCCAGCAGCCAGGGGTCCCAAGAGACCCAGTACTTC; J gene: TRBJ2-5; D gene: NA; V gene: TRBV11-3; clone size: NA
CDR3 protein: CASGDRDFTGELFF; CDR3 DNA: TGTGCCAGCGGGGACAGGGACTTCACCGGGGAGCTGTTTTTT; J gene: TRBJ2-2; D gene: TRBD1; V gene: TRBV2; clone size: NA
CDR3 protein: CASSLGTSSYEQYF; CDR3 DNA: TGCGCCAGCAGCTTGGGGACTAGCTCCTACGAGCAGTACTTC; J gene: TRBJ2-7; D gene: TRBD2; V gene: TRBV5-1; clone size: NA
CDR3 protein: CASSLRSTGTDTQYF; CDR3 DNA: TGTGCCAGCAGCCTCCGTAGTACAGGCACAGATACGCAGTATTTT; J gene: TRBJ2-3; D gene: NA; V gene: TRBV5-4; clone size: NA
CDR3 protein: CASSWGRTYEQYF; CDR3 DNA: TGTGCCAGCAGTTGGGGCAGAACCTACGAGCAGTACTTC; J gene: TRBJ2-7; D gene: NA; V gene: TRBV27; clone size: once
CDR3 protein: CASSPFQPGTGGEEKFF; CDR3 DNA: TGTGCCAGCAGTCCATTCCAACCCGGGACAGGGGGCGAAGAAAAGTTCTTC; J gene: TRBJ2-1; D gene: TRBD1; V gene: TRBV2; clone size: once
CDR3 protein: CATRTNTGTGGGSAKNIQYF; CDR3 DNA: TGTGCCACCCGAACCAACACCGGGACGGGGGGCGGTTCGGCCAAAAACATTCAGTACTTC; J gene: TRBJ2-4; D gene: NA; V gene: TRBV15; clone size: NA
CDR3 protein: CASSELRGGNTGELFF; CDR3 DNA: TGCGCCAGCAGTGAGCTCAGGGGCGGGAACACCGGGGAGCTGTTTTTT; J gene: TRBJ2-2; D gene: NA; V gene: TRBV10-2; clone size: NA
CDR3 protein: CASSPTVGDYGYTF; CDR3 DNA: TGTGCCAGCAGCCCGACGGTAGGGGATTATGGCTACACCTTC; J gene: TRBJ1-2; D gene: NA; V gene: TRBV7-9; clone size: NA
CDR3 protein: CASSSQGLTGNTIYF; CDR3 DNA: TGTGCCAGCAGTTCCCAGGGGTTGACTGGAAACACCATATATTTT; J gene: TRBJ1-3; D gene: NA; V gene: TRBV6-1; clone size: NA
CDR3 protein: CASSLSGSYEQYF; CDR3 DNA: TGTGCCAGCAGCCTAAGCGGATCCTACGAGCAGTACTTC; J gene: TRBJ2-7; D gene: NA; V gene: TRBV7-2; clone size: NA
CDR3 protein: CATSTGTGDGYTF; CDR3 DNA: TGTGCCACCAGCACCGGGACAGGGGATGGCTACACCTTC; J gene: TRBJ1-2; D gene: TRBD1; V gene: TRBV15; clone size: NA
CDR3 protein: CASSSRLAGATGELFF; CDR3 DNA: TGTGCCAGCAGCTCTAGACTAGCGGGAGCGACCGGGGAGCTGTTTTTT; J gene: TRBJ2-2; D gene: TRBD2; V gene: TRBV9; clone size: NA
CDR3 protein: CASSEATGNYGYTF; CDR3 DNA: TGTGCCAGCAGTGAAGCTACAGGGAACTATGGCTACACCTTC; J gene: TRBJ1-2; D gene: NA; V gene: TRBV6-1; clone size: NA
CDR3 protein: CATSRGTGTFSNTEAFF; CDR3 DNA: TGTGCCACCAGCAGAGGTACCGGGACTTTCTCGAACACTGAAGCTTTCTTT; J gene: TRBJ1-1; D gene: NA; V gene: TRBV15; clone size: NA
CDR3 protein: CASSTRGGSDTQYF; CDR3 DNA: TGTGCCAGCAGTACTCGGGGGGGCTCAGATACGCAGTATTTT; J gene: TRBJ2-3; D gene: TRBD2; V gene: TRBV6-1; clone size: NA
CDR3 protein: CASSLSWSSYNEQFF; CDR3 DNA: TGCGCCAGCAGCCTTAGCTGGAGCTCCTACAATGAGCAGTTCTTC; J gene: TRBJ2-1; D gene: NA; V gene: TRBV4-1; clone size: NA
CDR3 protein: CASSLAGISRLYF; CDR3 DNA: TGCGCCAGCAGCTTGGCCGGTATTTCCCGACTGTACTTC; J gene: TRBJ2-7; D gene: NA; V gene: TRBV5-1; clone size: NA
CDR3 protein: CSVETDRGRSETQYF; CDR3 DNA: TGCAGCGTTGAAACCGACAGGGGGCGTTCGGAGACCCAGTACTTC; J gene: TRBJ2-5; D gene: TRBD1; V gene: TRBV29-1; clone size: NA
CDR3 protein: CASSATTPNRGLADTIYF; CDR3 DNA: TGTGCCAGCAGCGCAACTACCCCGAACAGGGGCCTTGCAGACACCATATATTTT; J gene: TRBJ1-3; D gene: TRBD1; V gene: TRBV9; clone size: NA
CDR3 protein: CASRRDRGSTDTQYF; CDR3 DNA: TGTGCCAGCAGGCGGGACAGGGGTAGCACAGATACGCAGTATTTT; J gene: TRBJ2-3; D gene: TRBD1; V gene: TRBV6-1; clone size: NA
CDR3 protein: CASSRQGLNEKLFF; CDR3 DNA: TGTGCCAGCAGCAGACAGGGCCTTAATGAAAAACTGTTTTTT; J gene: TRBJ1-4; D gene: TRBD1; V gene: TRBV6-5; clone size: NA
CDR3 protein: CATPIKRRIPDTDTQYF; CDR3 DNA: TGTGCCACCCCTATAAAGCGTCGGATCCCGGACACAGATACGCAGTATTTT; J gene: TRBJ2-3; D gene: NA; V gene: TRBV19; clone size: NA
CDR3 protein: CASSLKVGTEAFF; CDR3 DNA: TGTGCCAGCAGCTTAAAGGTCGGGACTGAAGCTTTCTTT; J gene: TRBJ1-1; D gene: NA; V gene: TRBV5-4; clone size: NA
CDR3 protein: CASSPAGPGQGLFYGYTF; CDR3 DNA: TGTGCCAGCTCACCAGCCGGTCCGGGACAGGGACTTTTCTATGGCTACACCTTC; J gene: TRBJ1-2; D gene: TRBD1; V gene: TRBV18; clone size: NA
CDR3 protein: CASSSGQGFNPYEQYF; CDR3 DNA: TGTGCCAGCAGCTCCGGACAGGGTTTTAATCCCTACGAGCAGTACTTC; J gene: TRBJ2-7; D gene: TRBD1; V gene: TRBV5-4; clone size: few
CDR3 protein: CASSVSPLANQDTQYF; CDR3 DNA: TGTGCCAGCAGCGTATCACCGTTAGCGAATCAAGATACGCAGTATTTT; J gene: TRBJ2-3; D gene: NA; V gene: TRBV9; clone size: few
CDR3 protein: CASAPRIGGHNGYTF; CDR3 DNA: TGTGCCAGCGCACCCCGGATAGGGGGACACAATGGCTACACCTTC; J gene: TRBJ1-2; D gene: NA; V gene: TRBV6-4; clone size: NA
CDR3 protein: CASSLAQGNTGELFF; CDR3 DNA: TGTGCCAGCAGCTTAGCTCAGGGGAACACCGGGGAGCTGTTTTTT; J gene: TRBJ2-2; D gene: NA; V gene: TRBV7-6; clone size: NA
CDR3 protein: CASSQLASGSNEQFF; CDR3 DNA: TGCGCCAGCAGTCAGTTGGCTAGCGGGAGTAATGAGCAGTTCTTC; J gene: TRBJ2-1; D gene: TRBD2; V gene: TRBV5-1; clone size: NA
CDR3 protein: CASRSGSRTDTQYF; CDR3 DNA: TGTGCTAGTCGGAGCGGGAGCCGAACAGATACGCAGTATTTT; J gene: TRBJ2-3; D gene: TRBD2; V gene: TRBV12-5; clone size: NA
CDR3 protein: CASSKSTEFYEQYF; CDR3 DNA: TGCGCCAGCAGCAAGTCGACAGAATTCTACGAGCAGTACTTC; J gene: TRBJ2-7; D gene: NA; V gene: TRBV5-1; clone size: NA
CDR3 protein: CASSSPGQTYNEQFF; CDR3 DNA: TGTGCCAGCAGCTCCCCGGGACAAACCTACAATGAGCAGTTCTTC; J gene: TRBJ2-1; D gene: NA; V gene: TRBV7-8; clone size: NA
CDR3 protein: CASSDVPGSLTF; CDR3 DNA: TGTGCCAGCAGTGATGTCCCAGGGTCTTTAACCTTC; J gene: TRBJ1-2; D gene: NA; V gene: TRBV6-1; clone size: NA
CDR3 protein: CASRRERPPYEQYF; CDR3 DNA: TGTGCCAGCCGCCGAGAGAGGCCTCCTTACGAGCAGTACTTC; J gene: TRBJ2-7; D gene: NA; V gene: TRBV19; clone size: once
CDR3 protein: CASSLESVLWNTEAFF; CDR3 DNA: TGTGCCAGCAGCTTAGAGTCCGTTCTATGGAACACTGAAGCTTTCTTT; J gene: TRBJ1-1; D gene: NA; V gene: TRBV7-2; clone size: NA
CDR3 protein: CASSLLGGSGGANVLTF; CDR3 DNA: TGTGCCAGCAGCTTATTGGGGGGATCAGGTGGGGCCAACGTCCTGACTTTC; J gene: TRBJ2-6; D gene: NA; V gene: TRBV7-6; clone size: NA
CDR3 protein: CASSLIGQGLSFF; CDR3 DNA: TGTGCCAGCAGCTTGATTGGACAGGGTTTGTCTTTCTTT; J gene: TRBJ1-1; D gene: TRBD1; V gene: TRBV5-6; clone size: NA
CDR3 protein: CSVEKGAGGYTF; CDR3 DNA: TGCAGCGTTGAAAAGGGGGCTGGAGGCTACACCTTC; J gene: TRBJ1-2; D gene: TRBD1; V gene: TRBV29-1; clone size: NA
CDR3 protein: CASSLGQGSGNTIYF; CDR3 DNA: TGTGCCAGCAGCTTGGGGCAGGGCTCTGGAAACACCATATATTTT; J gene: TRBJ1-3; D gene: NA; V gene: TRBV7-9; clone size: NA
CDR3 protein: CASSKHPTGKETQYF; CDR3 DNA: TGTGCCAGCAGTAAGCATCCGACAGGGAAAGAGACCCAGTACTTC; J gene: TRBJ2-5; D gene: TRBD1; V gene: TRBV27; clone size: NA
CDR3 protein: CASSVARGTGVATNEKLFF; CDR3 DNA: TGTGCCAGCAGCGTAGCCAGGGGGACCGGGGTTGCAACTAATGAAAAACTGTTTTTT; J gene: TRBJ1-4; D gene: TRBD1; V gene: TRBV9; clone size: NA
CDR3 protein: CASSEVRRTHSYEQYF; CDR3 DNA: TGTGCCAGCAGTGAAGTCCGTCGGACTCACTCCTACGAGCAGTACTTC; J gene: TRBJ2-7; D gene: NA; V gene: TRBV6-1; clone size: NA